This entry lists 14 T cell receptor beta chains sequenced from one sample in a study of vaccination and CD4 T cells after COVID-19. Noted treatment: roughly ten-day PBMC culture with coronavirus spike peptide pools or control peptides (ViraFEST assay). These TCRs are of unknown antigen specificity. The Oncomine TCR Beta short-read assay was applied to DNA of cultured CD4+ T cells. TCRdb redid the calling of the PCR reads with MiXCR, one entry per CDR3 protein. The sample has over 15,000 distinct CDR3 sequences, 45% to 65% seen once. The sample taken for sequencing was CD4+ T cells from blood, cultured in vitro. The receptors come from a human donor who had recovered from COVID-19.

Turning to this clonotype: An end of the junction does not agree with germline; a read error may underlie this. The DNA for the CDR3 is TGTGCCGGCAGACACCCGAGGAGCTCCTATAATTCACCCCTCCACTTT. Amino acids: CAGRHPRSSYNSPLHF. The chain joins TRBV2 to TRBJ1-6; D gene unclear. CDR3 size: 16 residues. The germline gives CDR1 SNHLY, CDR2 FYNNEI. Variable domain in full (rest from reference TRBV2 and TRBJ1-6): EPEVTQTPSHQVTQMGQEVILRCVPISNHLYFYWYRQILGQKVEFLVSFYNNEISEKSEIFDDQFSVERPDGSNFTLKIRSTKLEDSAMYFCAGRHPRSSYNSPLHFGNGTRLTVT.

V usage is TRBV2 and J usage is TRBJ2-7; 7 positions agree with TRBD1. Germline V gives CDR1 SNHLY, CDR2 FYNNEI. Unmatched junction bases numbered 9, after V lost 7 bases and J lost 3 bases. This CDR3 has 14 amino acids. In DNA form, the CDR3 reads TGTGCCAGCAAGCCCGGGACAGAGTACTACGAGCAGTACTTC. This encodes CASKPGTEYYEQYF.

The chain uses TRBV4-1 and TRBJ1-1; weak D call: TRBD1 (6 bases). Germline assignment: CDR1 MGHRA and CDR2 YSYEKL. This CDR3 comprises 14 residues. The V and J ends lost 3 bases and 0 bases respectively, with 8 bases between them. DNA for the CDR3: TGCGCCAGCAGCCACGGGACACTGAACACTGAAGCTTTCTTT. Protein sequence: CASSHGTLNTEAFF.

J is TRBJ2-3 and V is TRBV20-1, with TRBD1 identical over 7 bases. CDR1 and CDR2 (germline): DFQATT, SNEGSKA (reference sequence). CDR3 size: 13 residues. The ends lost 6 bases at V and 2 bases at J; junction bases unmatched: 5. The CDR3 sequence: CSARQGNTDTQYF. The DNA of the CDR3 is TGCAGTGCCAGACAGGGTAACACAGATACGCAGTATTTT.

This clonotype appeared a few times. The rearrangement links TRBV20-1 to TRBJ2-1, with D possibly being TRBD2 (6 bases). V lost 0 bases, J lost 3 bases, and 15 bases lay in between. The CDR3 is 16 amino acids. The germline gives CDR1 DFQATT, CDR2 SNEGSKA (reference sequence). CDR3 loop: CSARDGRAGLYNEQFF. The CDR3 DNA follows: TGCAGTGCTAGAGATGGGCGGGCGGGGCTCTACAATGAGCAGTTCTTC.

This clonotype has only a few counts. This chain joins TRBV15 and TRBJ1-5; no reliable D call. Germline CDR1 is LNHNV and CDR2 is YYDKDF (reference sequence). V was trimmed by 3 bases and J by 2 bases, leaving 8 bases between them. There are 14 residues in the CDR3. The CDR3 loop reads CATSRGTRNQPQHF. The CDR3 DNA is TGTGCCACCAGCAGGGGAACCCGCAATCAGCCCCAGCATTTT.

V and J are TRBV20-1 and TRBJ1-4, with D possibly being TRBD1 (5 bases). The CDR3 totals 13 residues. Between the trimmed V and J ends, which lost 3 bases and 8 bases, there was a span of 13 bases. The V gene's germline CDR1 is DFQATT and CDR2 SNEGSKA (reference sequence). The CDR3 DNA sequence: TGCAGTGCTAGCTCGGGGCCCGGGGAAAAACTGTTTTTT. Residues: CSASSGPGEKLFF.

J is TRBJ1-6 and V is TRBV6-1, with 8 bases matching TRBD1. This CDR3 spans 12 amino acids. Per the germline V gene, CDR1 is MNHNS and CDR2 is SASEGT. V shed 10 bases, J shed 9 bases, and the junction held 5 bases outside the gene matches. CDR3 DNA sequence: TGTGCCACCACGGACAGGGTTTCACCCCTCCACTTT. It encodes CATTDRVSPLHF.

The chain employs TRBV7-6 and TRBJ2-3; TRBD2 aligns across 13 bases. Germline CDR1 is SGHVS and CDR2 is FNYEAQ. The length of the CDR3 is 16 residues. The junction had 6 bases not matched to a gene; V was cut back by 3 bases and J by 6 bases. The CDR3 reads CASSFGLAGVMDTQYF. The CDR3 bases are TGTGCCAGCAGCTTCGGACTAGCGGGAGTCATGGATACGCAGTATTTT.

About this clonotype itself: One end of the junction varies from germline; a read error may be responsible. CDR3: CASGYRETPLHF. The CDR3 DNA is TGTGCCAGCGGTTACAGGGAGACACCCCTCCACTTT. The chain is built from TRBV6-5 and TRBJ1-6; D may be TRBD1 (6 bases). Germline CDR1 is MNHEY and CDR2 is SVGAGI. The CDR3 has 12 residues.

This clonotype was seen once. V gene TRBV20-1 combines with J gene TRBJ2-7; 7 nucleotides align to TRBD2. The CDR3 has 15 amino acids. The V segment lost 1 base and the J segment 4 bases; nucleotides outside the gene matches: 10. Germline-derived CDR1 and CDR2 are DFQATT and SNEGSKA (reference sequence). The CDR3 nucleotides are TGCAGTGCTAGAGCTAGCGGAGGCGCCCCTTACGAGCAGTACTTC. It codes for CSARASGGAPYEQYF.

CDR3 sequence: CAWSAAGTRRGGEQFF. CDR3 coding DNA: TGTGCCTGGAGTGCGGCCGGGACTAGGCGGGGAGGTGAGCAGTTCTTC. The chain has TRBV30 and TRBJ2-1; 8 bases align to TRBD2. J lost 9 bases, V lost 1 base, and 14 bases had no gene match. The V gene's germline CDR1 is GTSNPN and CDR2 SVGIG (reference sequence). This CDR3 has 16 amino acids.

V usage is TRBV5-1 and J usage is TRBJ2-3, with D maybe TRBD1 (7 bases). This CDR3 comprises 15 residues. Germline values: CDR1 SGHRS, CDR2 YFSETQ. V lost 4 bases and J 0 bases, leaving 12 bases between the germline ends. CDR3 region: CASSRRDRSTDTQYF. CDR3 nucleotide sequence: TGCGCCAGCAGCCGGAGGGACAGAAGCACAGATACGCAGTATTTT. The whole variable domain, remainder taken from reference TRBV5-1 and TRBJ2-3, is KAGVTQTPRYLIKTRGQQVTLSCSPISGHRSVSWYQQTPGQGLQFLFEYFSETQRNKGNFPGRFSGRQFSNSRSEMNVSTLELGDSALYLCASSRRDRSTDTQYFGPGTRLTVL.

This chain uses TRBV11-2 with TRBJ2-7; 10 bases map to TRBD2. With 5 bases clipped from V and 3 bases from J, the junction kept 4 bases outside the gene matches. Germline lookup yields CDR1 SGHAT and CDR2 FQNNGV. The CDR3 consists of 14 residues. The DNA for the CDR3 is TGTGCCAGCAGCCTAGGGACTAGCGTCTACGAGCAGTACTTC. Its protein is CASSLGTSVYEQYF.